The clone carrying this T cell receptor beta chain has ten or more counts. The antigen remains unidentified. As for treatment: oral pan-JAK inhibitor, 5-10 mg twice daily. Isolated RNA was reverse transcribed into cDNA used as the sequencing template. TCRdb keeps only in-frame clones here, not all; method: immunoSEQ multiplex PCR. The sample records some 190,000 clones, approximately 50% being singletons. V was pared by 3 bases and J by 6 bases, with 12 bases between. Germline lookup yields CDR1 MGHRA and CDR2 YSYEKL. This CDR3 region has 13 residues. The data are from a study of CD8+ T cells in alopecia areata. Overall study context: Twice daily, treated patients received 5 to 10 mg of oral tofacitinib.

Broader study findings: Tofacitinib yielded significantly lower scalp clonality and fewer expanded CD8+ clones among the top 100. Clonality was higher in lesional than normal scalp, especially in alopecia totalis/universalis.

The starting material was CD8+ T cells sorted from blood, obtained between weeks 51 and 54, from a patient treated with tofacitinib. This sequence joins TRBV4-1 and TRBJ2-7, with D possibly matching TRBD1 (6 bases). The source is a human donor with alopecia areata. CDR3 loop: CASSHRDTGEQYF. DNA of the CDR3: TGCGCCAGCAGCCACCGGGACACCGGCGAGCAGTACTTC.